Listed here is a single TCR beta chain. What it binds is not known. This sample is drawn from a study of blood T cells in healthy people across ages. Points from the study as a whole: The authors considered diversity estimates from one million T cells to be underestimates.

Germline assignment: CDR1 LGHNA and CDR2 YSLEER. The CDR3 contains 19 residues. Trimming removed 0 bases from V and 0 bases from J, with 19 bases in between. A second PCR, run for about 6 to 11 cycles, used a sample-barcoded 5' primer plus a J-beta primer mix. From each sample, at least 3 million paired-end reads containing CDR3 were obtained. One entry per CDR3 protein results from TCRdb running MiXCR on the 5' RACE reads. Of about 730,000 distinct CDR3 sequences in the sample, roughly 47% were seen once. Sample: blood. The chain couples TRBV4-3 to TRBJ2-3, with D possibly matching TRBD2 (6 bases). The receptor's source is a woman in her sixties in good health. CDR3 sequence reads: CASSQDYTGGLSSTDTQYF. CDR3 bases: TGCGCCAGCAGCCAAGATTATACCGGGGGATTATCTAGCACAGATACGCAGTATTTT.